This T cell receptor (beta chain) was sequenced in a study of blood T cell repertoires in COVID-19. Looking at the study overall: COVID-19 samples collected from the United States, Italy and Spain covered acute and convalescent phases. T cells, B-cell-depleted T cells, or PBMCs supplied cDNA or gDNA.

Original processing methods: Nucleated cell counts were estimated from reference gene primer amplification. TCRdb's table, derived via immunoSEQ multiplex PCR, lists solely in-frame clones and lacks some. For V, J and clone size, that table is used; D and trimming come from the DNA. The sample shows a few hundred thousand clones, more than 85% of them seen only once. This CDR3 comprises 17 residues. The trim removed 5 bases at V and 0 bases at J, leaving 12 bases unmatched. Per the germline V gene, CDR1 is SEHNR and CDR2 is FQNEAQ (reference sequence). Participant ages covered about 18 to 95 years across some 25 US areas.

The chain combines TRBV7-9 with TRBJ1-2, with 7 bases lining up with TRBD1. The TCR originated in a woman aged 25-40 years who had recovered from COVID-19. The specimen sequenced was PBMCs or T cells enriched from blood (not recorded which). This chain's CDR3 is CASSTRVKGQTNYGYTF. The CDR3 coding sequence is TGTGCCAGCAGCACGCGGGTAAAGGGACAGACTAACTATGGCTACACCTTC.